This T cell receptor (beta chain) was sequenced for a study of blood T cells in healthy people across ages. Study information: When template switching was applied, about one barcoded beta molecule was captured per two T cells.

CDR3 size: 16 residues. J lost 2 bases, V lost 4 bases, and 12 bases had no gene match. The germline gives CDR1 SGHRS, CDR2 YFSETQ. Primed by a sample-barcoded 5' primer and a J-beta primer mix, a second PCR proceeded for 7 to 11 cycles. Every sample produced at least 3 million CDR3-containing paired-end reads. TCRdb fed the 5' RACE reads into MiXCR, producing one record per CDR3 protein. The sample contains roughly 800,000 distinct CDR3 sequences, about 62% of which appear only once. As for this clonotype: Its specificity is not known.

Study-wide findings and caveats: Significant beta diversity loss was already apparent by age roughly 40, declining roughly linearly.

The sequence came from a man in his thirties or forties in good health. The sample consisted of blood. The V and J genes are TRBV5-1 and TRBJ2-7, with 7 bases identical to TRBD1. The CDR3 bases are TGCGCCAGCAGCATCGGGTCCGGGACAGCTACCTACGAGCAGTACTTC. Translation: CASSIGSGTATYEQYF.